Reported below is one TCR beta chain. What it binds is not known. These data belong to a study of CD4 T cells in relation to SARS-CoV-2 and coronaviruses. General study results and limits: In around two thirds of donors, memory CD4+ clonotypes crossrecognized SARS-CoV-2 and at least one common cold coronavirus spike. Memory recall responses, not primary responses primed in culture, are what the assay detects.

Deep TCR-beta sequencing used DNA from uncultured naive and memory CD4+ T cells. Libraries were prepared by immunoSEQ multiplex PCR; TCRdb keeps only in-frame clonotypes and omits some of them. The sample includes roughly 57,000 clones, 86% of them seen just once. Before the COVID-19 pandemic, during about 2011-2019, CD4+ T cells were taken from unexposed donors. CD4 enrichment then naive enrichment separated naive from memory CD4+ cells. The sequence derives from a human donor in good health. The sequencing sample was made of memory CD4+ T cells from PBMCs.

CDR3 sequence reads: CASSSPGTRTEAFF. In DNA, the CDR3 is TGTGCCAGCAGTTCCCCGGGCACCCGCACTGAAGCTTTCTTT. The chain links TRBV28 to TRBJ1-1; D ambiguous. Germline V lookup: CDR1 MDHEN, CDR2 SYDVKM. The ends were cut back, 4 bases at V and 4 bases at J, with 13 bases in the middle. CDR3 length equals 14 residues.